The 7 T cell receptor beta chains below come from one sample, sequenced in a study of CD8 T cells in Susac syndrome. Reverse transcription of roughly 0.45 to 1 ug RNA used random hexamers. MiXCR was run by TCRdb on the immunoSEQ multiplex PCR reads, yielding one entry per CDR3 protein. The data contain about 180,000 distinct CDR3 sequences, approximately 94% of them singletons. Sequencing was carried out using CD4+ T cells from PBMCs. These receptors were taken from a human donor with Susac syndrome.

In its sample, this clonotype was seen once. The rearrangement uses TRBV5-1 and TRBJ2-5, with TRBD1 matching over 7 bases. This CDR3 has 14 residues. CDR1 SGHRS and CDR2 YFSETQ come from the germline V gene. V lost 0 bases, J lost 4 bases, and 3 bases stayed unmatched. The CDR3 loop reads CASSLEGARETQYF. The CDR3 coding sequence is TGCGCCAGCAGCTTGGAGGGGGCGAGAGAGACCCAGTACTTC.

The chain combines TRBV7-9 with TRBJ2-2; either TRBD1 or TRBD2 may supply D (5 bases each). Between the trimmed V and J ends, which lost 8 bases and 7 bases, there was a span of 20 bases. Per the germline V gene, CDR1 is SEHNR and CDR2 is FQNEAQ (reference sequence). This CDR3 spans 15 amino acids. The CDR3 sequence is CASSRFRGLGGELFF. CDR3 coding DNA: TGTGCCAGCTCAAGGTTCCGGGGCCTCGGCGGGGAGCTGTTTTTT.

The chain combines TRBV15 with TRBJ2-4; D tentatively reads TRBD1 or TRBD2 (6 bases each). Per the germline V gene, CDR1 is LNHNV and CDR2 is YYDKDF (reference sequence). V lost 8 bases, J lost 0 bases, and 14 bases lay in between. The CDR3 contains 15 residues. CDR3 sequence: CATGSRGAAKNIQYF. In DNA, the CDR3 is TGTGCCACCGGGTCAAGGGGGGCAGCCAAAAACATTCAGTACTTC.

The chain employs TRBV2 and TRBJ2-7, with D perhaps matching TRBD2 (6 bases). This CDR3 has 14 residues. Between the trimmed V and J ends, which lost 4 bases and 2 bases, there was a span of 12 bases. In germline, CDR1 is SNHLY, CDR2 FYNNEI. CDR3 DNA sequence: TGTGCCAGCAGTGTTGAGGAGGGTACCTACGAGCAGTACTTC. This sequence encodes CASSVEEGTYEQYF.

The CDR3 DNA reads TGCAGTGCTAGAGATGGGCGGCTAAACACCATATATTTT. Its translation is CSARDGRLNTIYF. The rearrangement uses TRBV20-1 and TRBJ1-3; D remains ambiguous. Trimming cost V 0 bases and J 6 bases, with 9 bases left between them. The germline CDR1 and CDR2 sequences are DFQATT and SNEGSKA (reference sequence). The CDR3 length is 13 residues.

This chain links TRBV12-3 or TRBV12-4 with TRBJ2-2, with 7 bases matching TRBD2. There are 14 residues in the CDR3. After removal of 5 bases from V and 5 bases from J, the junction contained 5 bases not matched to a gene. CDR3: CASSTDGGTGELFF. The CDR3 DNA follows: TGTGCCAGCAGTACAGACGGGGGGACCGGGGAGCTGTTTTTT.

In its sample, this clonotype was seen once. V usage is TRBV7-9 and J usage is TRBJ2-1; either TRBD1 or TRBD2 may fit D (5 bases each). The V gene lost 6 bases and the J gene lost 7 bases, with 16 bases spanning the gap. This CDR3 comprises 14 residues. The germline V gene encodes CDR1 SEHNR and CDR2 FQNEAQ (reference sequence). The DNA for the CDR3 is TGTGCCAGCAGATCAACCGGGGCTGGGAATGAGCAGTTCTTC. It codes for CASRSTGAGNEQFF.